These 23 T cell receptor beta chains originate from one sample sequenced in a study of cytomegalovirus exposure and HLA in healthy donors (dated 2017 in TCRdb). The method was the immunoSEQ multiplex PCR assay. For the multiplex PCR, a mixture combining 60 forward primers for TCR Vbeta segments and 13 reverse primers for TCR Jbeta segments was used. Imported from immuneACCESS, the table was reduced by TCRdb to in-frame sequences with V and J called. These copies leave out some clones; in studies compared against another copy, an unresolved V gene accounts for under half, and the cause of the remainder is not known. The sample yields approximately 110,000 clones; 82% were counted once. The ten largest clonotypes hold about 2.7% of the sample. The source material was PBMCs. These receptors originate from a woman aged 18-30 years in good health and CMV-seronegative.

The CDR3 loop is CASIGPAGGSGYTF. The CDR3 DNA follows: TGTGCCAGCATAGGGCCAGCCGGAGGGAGCGGCTACACCTTC. The chain employs TRBV2 and TRBJ1-2, with D unresolved. In germline, CDR1 is SNHLY, CDR2 FYNNEI. V shed 7 bases and J shed 8 bases, with 20 bases lying between them. The CDR3 is 14 amino acids.

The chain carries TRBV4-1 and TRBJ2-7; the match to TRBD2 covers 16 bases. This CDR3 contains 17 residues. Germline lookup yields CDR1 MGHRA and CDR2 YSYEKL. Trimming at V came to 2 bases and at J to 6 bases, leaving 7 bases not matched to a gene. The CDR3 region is CASSQPGTSGRAREQYF. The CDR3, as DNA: TGCGCCAGCAGCCAACCCGGGACTAGCGGGAGGGCCCGCGAGCAGTACTTC.

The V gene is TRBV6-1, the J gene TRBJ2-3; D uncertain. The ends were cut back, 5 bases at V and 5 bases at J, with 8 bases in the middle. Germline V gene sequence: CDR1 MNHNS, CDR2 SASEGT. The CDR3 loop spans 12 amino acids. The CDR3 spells CASSTFGDTQYF. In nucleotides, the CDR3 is TGTGCCAGCAGTACCTTCGGAGATACGCAGTATTTT.

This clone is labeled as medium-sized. CDR3 DNA sequence: TGTGCCAGCAGCCAAGGGGCGGGGGTAGGGTACGAGCAGTACTTC. The encoded protein is CASSQGAGVGYEQYF. The rearrangement uses TRBV4-2 and TRBJ2-7; 7 bases agree with TRBD2. This CDR3 comprises 15 residues. From germline, CDR1 is LGHNA and CDR2 YNFKEQ. Trimming removed 1 base from V and 4 bases from J; junction bases left unmatched: 7.

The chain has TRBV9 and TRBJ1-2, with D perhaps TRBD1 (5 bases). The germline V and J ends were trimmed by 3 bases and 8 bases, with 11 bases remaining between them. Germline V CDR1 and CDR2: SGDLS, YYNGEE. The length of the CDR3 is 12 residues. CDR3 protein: CASSAARAGYTF. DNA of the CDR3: TGTGCCAGCAGCGCGGCCAGGGCGGGCTACACCTTC.

The CDR3 loop reads CASSFPSTGVQETQYF. CDR3 DNA sequence: TGTGCCAGCAGTTTTCCCTCGACAGGGGTTCAAGAGACCCAGTACTTC. V gene TRBV28 combines with J gene TRBJ2-5, with TRBD1 matching 8 bases. The J segment lost 2 bases and the V segment lost 3 bases, leaving 8 bases of the junction unmatched. The CDR3 sequence is 16 residues long. Germline values: CDR1 MDHEN, CDR2 SYDVKM.

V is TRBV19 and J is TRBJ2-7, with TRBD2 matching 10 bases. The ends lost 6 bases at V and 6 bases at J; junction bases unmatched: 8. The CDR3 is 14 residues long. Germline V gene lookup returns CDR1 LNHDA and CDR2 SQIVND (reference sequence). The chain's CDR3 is CASSASGRLFEQYF. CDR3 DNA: TGTGCCAGTAGCGCTAGCGGGAGACTCTTCGAGCAGTACTTC. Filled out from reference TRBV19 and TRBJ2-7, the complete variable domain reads DGGITQSPKYLFRKEGQNVTLSCEQNLNHDAMYWYRQDPGQGLRLIYYSQIVNDFQKGDIAEGYSVSREKKESFPLTVTSAQKNPTAFYLCASSASGRLFEQYFGPGTRLTVT.

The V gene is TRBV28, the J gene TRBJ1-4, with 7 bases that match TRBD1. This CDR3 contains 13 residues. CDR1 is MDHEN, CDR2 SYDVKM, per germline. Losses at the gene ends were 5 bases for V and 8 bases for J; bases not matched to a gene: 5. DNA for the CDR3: TGTGCCAGCAGTCGACAGGGCAGGGAAAAACTGTTTTTT. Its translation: CASSRQGREKLFF.

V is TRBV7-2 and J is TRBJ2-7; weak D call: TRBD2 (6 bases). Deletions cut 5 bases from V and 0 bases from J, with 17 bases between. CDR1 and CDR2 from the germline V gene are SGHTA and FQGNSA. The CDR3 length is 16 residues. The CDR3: CASSVSLAVSSYEQYF. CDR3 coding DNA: TGTGCCAGCAGCGTTAGTTTAGCGGTATCCTCCTACGAGCAGTACTTC.

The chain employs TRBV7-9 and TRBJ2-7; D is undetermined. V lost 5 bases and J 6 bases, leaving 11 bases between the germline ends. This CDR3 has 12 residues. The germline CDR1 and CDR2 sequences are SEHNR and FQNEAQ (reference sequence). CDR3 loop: CASSLGYGEQYF. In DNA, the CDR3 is TGTGCCAGCAGCCTCGGTTACGGCGAGCAGTACTTC.

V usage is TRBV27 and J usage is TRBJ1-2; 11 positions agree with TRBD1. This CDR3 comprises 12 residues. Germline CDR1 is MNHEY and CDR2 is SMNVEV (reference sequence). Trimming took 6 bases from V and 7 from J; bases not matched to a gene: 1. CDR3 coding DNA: TGTGCCAGCAGGGGGACAGGGGGTGGCTACACCTTC. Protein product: CASRGTGGGYTF.

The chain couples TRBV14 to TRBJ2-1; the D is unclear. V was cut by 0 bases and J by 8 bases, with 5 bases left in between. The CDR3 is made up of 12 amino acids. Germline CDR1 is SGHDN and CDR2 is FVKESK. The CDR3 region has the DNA TGTGCCAGCAGCCAAGACCTAGATGAGCAGTTCTTC. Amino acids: CASSQDLDEQFF.

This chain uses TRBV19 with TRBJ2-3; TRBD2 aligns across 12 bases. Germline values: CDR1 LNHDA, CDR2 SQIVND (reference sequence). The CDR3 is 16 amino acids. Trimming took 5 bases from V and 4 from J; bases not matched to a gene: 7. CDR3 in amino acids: CASSPTGTSGSDTQYF. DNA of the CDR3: TGTGCCAGTAGTCCAACCGGGACTAGCGGGTCAGATACGCAGTATTTT.

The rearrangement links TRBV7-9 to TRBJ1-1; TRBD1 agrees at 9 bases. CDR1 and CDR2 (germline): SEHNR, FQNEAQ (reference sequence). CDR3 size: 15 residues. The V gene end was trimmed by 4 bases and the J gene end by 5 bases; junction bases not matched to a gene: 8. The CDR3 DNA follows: TGTGCCAGCAGCTGGGGGACAGGGATGGGGACTGAAGCTTTCTTT. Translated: CASSWGTGMGTEAFF.

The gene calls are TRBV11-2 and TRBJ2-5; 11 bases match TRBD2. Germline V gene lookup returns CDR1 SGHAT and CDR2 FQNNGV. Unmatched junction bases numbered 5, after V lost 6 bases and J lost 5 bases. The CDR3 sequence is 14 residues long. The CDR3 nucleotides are TGTGCCAGCAGTAGCGGGGGGGCCGGGGAGACCCAGTACTTC. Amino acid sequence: CASSSGGAGETQYF.

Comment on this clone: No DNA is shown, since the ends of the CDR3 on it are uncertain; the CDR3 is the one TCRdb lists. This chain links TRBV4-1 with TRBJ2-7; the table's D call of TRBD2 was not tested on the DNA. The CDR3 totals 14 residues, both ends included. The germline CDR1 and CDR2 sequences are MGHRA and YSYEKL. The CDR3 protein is CASSQVGAGAGEYF.

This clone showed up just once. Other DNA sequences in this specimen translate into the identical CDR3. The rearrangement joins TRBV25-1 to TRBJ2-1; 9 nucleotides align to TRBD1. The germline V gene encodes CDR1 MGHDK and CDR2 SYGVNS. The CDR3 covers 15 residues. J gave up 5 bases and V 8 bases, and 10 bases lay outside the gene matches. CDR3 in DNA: TGTGCCAGCGTCGCCGGGACAGGGACCCACAATGAGCAGTTCTTC. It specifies CASVAGTGTHNEQFF.

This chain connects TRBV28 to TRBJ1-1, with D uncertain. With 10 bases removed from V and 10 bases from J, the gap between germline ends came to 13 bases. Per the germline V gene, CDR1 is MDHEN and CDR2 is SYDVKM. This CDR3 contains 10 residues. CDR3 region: CATEMSRAFF. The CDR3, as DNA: TGTGCCACCGAAATGAGTAGAGCTTTCTTT.

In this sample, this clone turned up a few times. The chain's CDR3 is CASSSTVTEAFF. The CDR3 DNA is TGTGCCAGCAGCTCGACAGTCACTGAAGCTTTCTTT. The V call is TRBV5-5, the J call TRBJ1-1, with D possibly matching TRBD1 (5 bases). The CDR3 is made up of 12 amino acids. From germline, CDR1 is SGHKS and CDR2 YYEKEE (reference sequence). Trimming shortened V by 3 bases and J by 4 bases, and 7 bases separated the two germline ends.

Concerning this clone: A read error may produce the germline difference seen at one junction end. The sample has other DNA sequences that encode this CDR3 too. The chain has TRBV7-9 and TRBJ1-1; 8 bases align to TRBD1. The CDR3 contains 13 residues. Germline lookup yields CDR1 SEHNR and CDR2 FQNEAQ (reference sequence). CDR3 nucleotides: TGTGCCAGCAGCTTGACAGGGGAAACTGAAGCCTTCTTT. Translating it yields CASSLTGETEAFF.

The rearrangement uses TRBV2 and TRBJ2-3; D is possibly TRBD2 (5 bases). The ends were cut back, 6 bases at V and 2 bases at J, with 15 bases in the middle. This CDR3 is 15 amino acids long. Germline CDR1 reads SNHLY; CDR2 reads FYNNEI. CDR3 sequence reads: CASRASDSNTDTQYF. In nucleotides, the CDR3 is TGTGCCAGCAGGGCGTCGGACTCAAACACAGATACGCAGTATTTT.

CDR3 bases: TGTGCCAGAGGGGCGGAGACCCAGTACTTC. This encodes CARGAETQYF. The chain has TRBV2 and TRBJ2-5; D might be TRBD1 (5 bases). CDR1 is SNHLY, CDR2 FYNNEI, per germline. V lost 9 bases and J 5 bases, leaving 7 bases between the germline ends. This CDR3 has 10 residues.

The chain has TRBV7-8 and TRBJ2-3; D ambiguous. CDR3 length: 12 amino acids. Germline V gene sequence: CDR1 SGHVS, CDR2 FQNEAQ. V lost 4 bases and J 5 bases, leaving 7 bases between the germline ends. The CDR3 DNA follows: TGTGCCAGCAGCTCTAATAGAGATACGCAGTATTTT. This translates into CASSSNRDTQYF.